This T cell receptor beta chain came from a study of blood T cell repertoires in COVID-19. The table came from immunoSEQ multiplex PCR; TCRdb's copy has only in-frame clones and leaves some out. Here the sample spans roughly 250,000 clones, 75% to 90% being singletons. The CDR3 has 12 residues. Trimming left V 5 bases short and J 6 bases short, with 10 bases between. Germline CDR1 and CDR2: SEHNR and FQNEAQ (reference sequence). This clonotype was obtained from a middle-aged woman with acute COVID-19. This chain links TRBV7-9 with TRBJ1-1; perhaps TRBD1 as D (5 bases). What was sequenced was PBMCs or T cells enriched from blood (not recorded which). CDR3 loop: CASSREGPEAFF. CDR3 DNA: TGTGCCAGCAGCCGGGAGGGGCCTGAAGCTTTCTTT.